Listed below are T cell receptor beta chains from one sample, sequenced in a study of CD8+ T cells in alopecia areata. Sequencing used immunoSEQ multiplex PCR; TCRdb keeps in-frame clones, though not all of them. This sample carries about 190,000 clones, around 56% of them seen once, and the ten largest clones take roughly 0.7%. Material: CD4+ T cells sorted from blood, obtained at week 4, from a patient treated with tofacitinib. These receptors all stem from a human donor with alopecia areata. The CDR3 runs from the conserved cysteine through the conserved F or W. The D gene is left open where the match is weak. Clone sizes are given selectively: once, few, many, or a class where the clone is expanded.

d_gene,v_gene,abundance,j_gene,CDR3aa,CDR3nt
NA,TRBV29-1,NA,TRBJ1-1,CSVTINTEAFF,TGCAGCGTGACAATTAACACTGAAGCTTTCTTT
NA,TRBV29-1,few,TRBJ2-7,CSVSETYEQYF,TGCAGCGTGTCGGAAACCTACGAGCAGTACTTC
NA,TRBV15,NA,TRBJ1-1,CATSSNVRGEAFF,TGTGCCACCAGCAGCAACGTCAGGGGTGAAGCTTTCTTT
NA,TRBV20-1,NA,TRBJ2-5,CSAGEETQYF,TGCAGTGCTGGGGAAGAGACCCAGTACTTC
TRBD1,TRBV29-1,NA,TRBJ1-2,CSVTRDSYGYTF,TGCAGCGTCACCAGGGACAGCTATGGCTACACCTTC
TRBD2,TRBV29-1,NA,TRBJ2-1,CSGVLAGGPNEQFF,TGCAGCGGGGTTCTAGCGGGAGGGCCAAATGAGCAGTTCTTC
NA,TRBV30,NA,TRBJ1-1,CAWNWGTEAFF,TGTGCCTGGAATTGGGGGACTGAAGCTTTCTTT
NA,TRBV5-4,NA,TRBJ1-5,CASSQDRGQPQHF,TGTGCCAGCAGCCAAGATCGGGGACAGCCCCAGCATTTT
NA,TRBV11-2,NA,TRBJ2-2,CATQGGKNTGELFF,TGTGCCACCCAAGGCGGGAAGAACACCGGGGAGCTGTTTTTT
NA,TRBV15,NA,TRBJ2-4,CATAGPLAKNIQYF,TGTGCCACGGCAGGACCTTTAGCCAAAAACATTCAGTACTTC
NA,TRBV30,NA,TRBJ2-3,CAGQHSTDTQYF,TGTGCCGGCCAGCATAGCACAGATACGCAGTATTTT
NA,TRBV29-1,few,TRBJ2-3,CSVDGLVGGGVDTQYF,TGCAGCGTTGACGGGCTCGTCGGGGGCGGGGTAGATACGCAGTATTTT
NA,TRBV29-1,NA,TRBJ2-3,CSGTSGFTDTQYF,TGCAGCGGGACCTCGGGATTCACAGATACGCAGTATTTT
TRBD1,TRBV11-2,NA,TRBJ2-7,CASSSNRDRVRYEQYF,TGTGCCAGCAGCTCCAACCGGGACAGGGTGCGCTACGAGCAGTACTTC
TRBD2,TRBV9,NA,TRBJ2-1,CASSERTSGISSYNEQFF,TGTGCCAGCAGCGAACGGACTAGCGGAATTAGCTCCTACAATGAGCAGTTCTTC
TRBD2,TRBV2,few,TRBJ2-1,CASSVLAGGYNEQFF,TGTGCCAGCAGTGTCCTAGCGGGAGGCTACAATGAGCAGTTCTTC
TRBD1,TRBV7-2,NA,TRBJ1-2,CASSPWGQGSGGYTF,TGTGCCAGCAGCCCATGGGGACAGGGGAGTGGTGGCTACACCTTC
NA,TRBV30,NA,TRBJ2-2,CAWRSYYTGELFF,TGTGCCTGGAGGAGCTACTACACCGGGGAGCTGTTTTTT
NA,TRBV5-1,NA,TRBJ2-5,CASTRDRDQETQYF,TGCGCCAGCACCAGAGACCGAGACCAAGAGACCCAGTACTTC
NA,TRBV30,few,TRBJ2-3,CAWSDTDTQYF,TGTGCCTGGAGTGACACAGATACGCAGTATTTT
TRBD2,TRBV11-2,NA,TRBJ2-3,CASSRLAGRDTQYF,TGTGCCAGCAGTCGACTAGCGGGAAGAGATACGCAGTATTTT
NA,TRBV5-4,NA,TRBJ2-5,CASSLEGRRTQYF,TGTGCCAGCAGCTTGGAGGGCCGCCGGACCCAGTACTTC
NA,TRBV2,few,TRBJ2-7,CASRWAPEFPEQYF,TGTGCCAGCAGGTGGGCTCCTGAGTTTCCCGAGCAGTACTTC
NA,TRBV7-2,NA,TRBJ2-3,CASSLGRLRDTQYF,TGTGCCAGCAGCTTAGGCAGGTTAAGAGATACGCAGTATTTT
NA,TRBV29-1,NA,TRBJ1-3,CSVGTDTIYF,TGCAGCGTTGGTACGGACACCATATATTTT
NA,TRBV9,NA,TRBJ1-2,CASSTRTDPWGYTF,TGTGCCAGCAGCACGAGGACGGACCCTTGGGGCTACACCTTC
NA,TRBV2,NA,TRBJ1-1,CASSSGGTEAFF,TGTGCCAGCAGCTCGGGTGGGACTGAAGCTTTCTTT
TRBD1,TRBV27,few,TRBJ2-7,CASSKTGWREQYF,TGTGCCAGCAGTAAGACAGGGTGGCGAGAGCAGTACTTC
NA,TRBV5-4,NA,TRBJ2-6,CASSDPFRSGANVLTF,TGTGCCAGCAGCGACCCTTTTCGCTCTGGGGCCAACGTCCTGACTTTC
NA,TRBV4-1,NA,TRBJ1-2,CASSRQESGYTF,TGCGCCAGCAGCCGCCAGGAGTCTGGCTACACCTTC
NA,TRBV30,few,TRBJ1-1,CAWTRVAEAFF,TGTGCCTGGACCAGGGTGGCTGAAGCTTTCTTT
NA,TRBV28,few,TRBJ1-2,CASSSGHRSGYTF,TGTGCCAGCAGCTCCGGACACCGGAGTGGCTACACCTTC
NA,TRBV2,NA,TRBJ2-3,CASKSDSTDTQYF,TGTGCCAGCAAGTCAGATTCGACAGATACGCAGTATTTT
NA,TRBV30,NA,TRBJ2-2,CAWSVSATGRANTGELFF,TGTGCCTGGAGTGTATCGGCCACAGGGAGGGCGAACACCGGGGAGCTGTTTTTT
NA,TRBV19,NA,TRBJ2-5,CASRKTGLQETQYF,TGTGCCAGTAGAAAGACAGGCCTCCAAGAGACCCAGTACTTC
NA,TRBV5-1,NA,TRBJ1-1,CASSLNTEAFF,TGCGCCAGCAGCTTGAACACTGAAGCTTTCTTT
TRBD1,TRBV27,NA,TRBJ2-4,CASSPWTGGTKNIQYF,TGTGCCAGCAGTCCCTGGACAGGGGGGACCAAAAACATTCAGTACTTC
NA,TRBV7-2,few,TRBJ1-1,CASSRKSQGLGTEAFF,TGTGCCAGCAGCCGGAAAAGCCAAGGCCTCGGAACTGAAGCTTTCTTT
TRBD2,TRBV23-1,NA,TRBJ2-3,CASSQGGEGGPGDTQYF,TGCGCCAGCAGTCAAGGAGGCGAGGGAGGGCCAGGGGATACGCAGTATTTT
TRBD1,TRBV5-1,NA,TRBJ2-1,CASSLGQGAVGHEQFF,TGCGCCAGCAGCTTGGGACAGGGGGCGGTAGGCCATGAGCAGTTCTTC
NA,TRBV5-1,once,TRBJ2-7,CASSNGLPSYEQYF,TGCGCCAGCAGTAACGGACTCCCGTCCTACGAGCAGTACTTC
NA,TRBV20-1,few,TRBJ2-1,CSAPLASEQFF,TGCAGTGCTCCGCTAGCTAGTGAGCAGTTCTTC
NA,TRBV2,once,TRBJ1-5,CASSRTLDQPQHF,TGTGCCAGCAGTCGGACCCTGGATCAGCCCCAGCATTTT
NA,TRBV27,NA,TRBJ2-7,CASSTLGYEQYF,TGTGCCAGCAGTACCCTGGGCTACGAGCAGTACTTC
NA,TRBV30,NA,TRBJ1-1,CAWSGEPMWTEAFF,TGTGCCTGGAGTGGGGAACCGATGTGGACTGAAGCTTTCTTT
TRBD2,TRBV29-1,NA,TRBJ2-7,CSVAPDIAGVAYEQYF,TGCAGCGTTGCACCTGATATAGCGGGAGTGGCTTATGAGCAGTACTTC
TRBD1,TRBV29-1,few,TRBJ1-5,CSVAGTGLNQPQHF,TGCAGCGTTGCCGGGACAGGCCTCAATCAGCCCCAGCATTTT
TRBD1,TRBV7-9,NA,TRBJ2-2,CASSLEGTATGELFF,TGTGCCAGCAGCTTAGAGGGGACAGCTACCGGGGAGCTGTTTTTT
NA,TRBV6-6,NA,TRBJ1-2,CASSPQGNYGYTF,TGTGCCAGCAGCCCCCAAGGGAACTATGGCTACACCTTC
TRBD1,TRBV7-8,once,TRBJ2-7,CASSLTGDPSYEQYF,TGTGCCAGCAGTCTGACAGGGGATCCCTCCTACGAGCAGTACTTC
NA,TRBV29-1,NA,TRBJ1-1,CSVRTEIMNTEAFF,TGCAGCGTCAGGACGGAGATCATGAACACTGAAGCTTTCTTT
NA,TRBV30,NA,TRBJ1-1,CAWSVGFPGTEAFF,TGTGCCTGGAGTGTAGGGTTTCCAGGCACTGAAGCTTTCTTT
NA,TRBV29-1,few,TRBJ2-5,CSVHSETQYF,TGCAGCGTACATTCGGAGACCCAGTACTTC
NA,TRBV18,NA,TRBJ2-1,CASSPSTGTSNEQFF,TGTGCCAGCTCACCAAGTACGGGCACGTCGAATGAGCAGTTCTTC
NA,TRBV4-3,NA,TRBJ2-3,CASSQEIRNTDTQYF,TGCGCCAGCAGCCAAGAAATCAGGAACACAGATACGCAGTATTTT
NA,TRBV19,NA,TRBJ1-5,CASSIGGGPSNQPQHF,TGTGCCAGTAGTATAGGGGGAGGGCCAAGCAATCAGCCCCAGCATTTT
NA,TRBV7-2,few,TRBJ2-7,CASSLTGIGEQYF,TGTGCCAGCAGCTTAACAGGGATAGGCGAGCAGTACTTC
NA,TRBV5-1,NA,TRBJ2-3,CATRLQGGPTDTQYF,TGCGCCACCCGGCTGCAAGGCGGCCCCACAGATACGCAGTATTTT
NA,TRBV2,NA,TRBJ1-5,CASKKGRDDQPQHF,TGTGCCTCCAAAAAGGGCAGGGACGATCAGCCCCAGCATTTT